This TCR beta chain was observed in a study of T cells of healthy individuals. The V end lost 0 bases, the J end lost 8 bases, and 13 bases lay between the germline ends. This CDR3 is built from 15 residues. Germline CDR1 is PRHDT and CDR2 is FYEKMQ (reference sequence). TCRdb fed the 5' RACE reads into MiXCR, producing one record per CDR3 protein. The table shows 65,000 to 90,000 distinct CDR3 sequences, with about 5% occurring only once. The sample holds a few counts of this clonotype. The chain is built from TRBV13 and TRBJ1-4, with unresolved D. This TCR was sampled from a female donor in good health. The CDR3 nucleotides read TGTGCCAGCAGCTTAGGTACGGAGTACAACGAAAAACTGTTTTTT. It translates to CASSLGTEYNEKLFF.